This T cell receptor beta chain was sequenced in a study of blood T cell repertoires in COVID-19. The wider study: PBMCs, B-cell-depleted T cells, or T cells provided the cDNA or gDNA that made up the material.

In the original workflow: Amplification of reference gene primers provided the estimated nucleated cell counts. Here immunoSEQ multiplex PCR was the method, and the copy in TCRdb shows in-frame clones only, minus some. That table gives V, J and clone size, and the DNA gave D and trimming. This table has approximately 220,000 clones, 83% appearing once. V lost 2 bases and J lost 3, with 4 bases in between. This CDR3 has 12 residues. Everyone who took part was about 18 to 89 years old, and they came from some 23 US areas. In assigning cohorts, the study relied on participant-reported clinical history. Material for sequencing was PBMCs or T cells enriched from blood (not recorded which). V and J are TRBV12-3 or TRBV12-4 and TRBJ2-5, with D uncertain. The sequence was collected from a woman between 40 and 50 years old who had been exposed to COVID-19. As DNA, the CDR3 is TGTGCCAGCAGTTTAATAGAAGAGACCCAGTACTTC. This gives the protein CASSLIEETQYF.